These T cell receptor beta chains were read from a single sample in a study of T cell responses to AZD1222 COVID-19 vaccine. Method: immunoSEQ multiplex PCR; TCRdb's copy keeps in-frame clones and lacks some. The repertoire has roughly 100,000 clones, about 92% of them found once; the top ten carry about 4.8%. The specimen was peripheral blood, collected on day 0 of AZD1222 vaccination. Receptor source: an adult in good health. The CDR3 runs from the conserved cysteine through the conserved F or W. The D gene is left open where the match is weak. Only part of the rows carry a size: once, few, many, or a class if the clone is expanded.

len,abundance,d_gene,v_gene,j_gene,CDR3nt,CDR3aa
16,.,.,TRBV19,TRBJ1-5,TGTGCCAGTAGTCCAAACAGGGCCCCTTCGGGGTCGTCCCAGCATTTT,CASSPNRAPSGSSQHF
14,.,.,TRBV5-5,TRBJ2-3,TGTGCCAGCAGCTCCGGCGGAGTCACAGATACGCAGTATTTT,CASSSGGVTDTQYF
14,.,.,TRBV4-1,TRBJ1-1,TGCGCCAGCAGCCGGCAGCCCCTGGACAGTGAAGCTTTCTTT,CASSRQPLDSEAFF
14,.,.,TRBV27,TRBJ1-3,TGTGCCAGCAGTTTAGATGCCAGCCGCGACACCATATATTTT,CASSLDASRDTIYF
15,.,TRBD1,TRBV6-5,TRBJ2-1,TGTGCCAGCAGTCCCCAACCGGGACAGACGAATGAGCAGTTCTTC,CASSPQPGQTNEQFF
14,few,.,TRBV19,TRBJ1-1,TGTGCCAGTAGTATAGGACACCCGAACACTGAAGCTTTCTTT,CASSIGHPNTEAFF
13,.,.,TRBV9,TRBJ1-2,TGTGCCAGCAGCGTAGGTTGGAACTATGGCTACACCTTC,CASSVGWNYGYTF
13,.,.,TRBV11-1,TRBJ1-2,TGTGCCAGCAGCCCCTCCCCGTTTCTCGGCTACACCTTC,CASSPSPFLGYTF
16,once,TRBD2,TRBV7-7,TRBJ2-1,TGTGCCAGCAGCGCCAGCCGGGGAGGGGTTATCGATGAGCAGTTCTTC,CASSASRGGVIDEQFF
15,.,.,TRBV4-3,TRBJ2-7,TGCGCCAGCAGCCAAGATAGAATGGGACCCTACGAGCAGTACTTC,CASSQDRMGPYEQYF
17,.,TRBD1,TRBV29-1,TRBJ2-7,TGCAGCGTTTGGGGAATACCGGGACAGGGGTCATCCACCGAGCAGTACTTC,CSVWGIPGQGSSTEQYF
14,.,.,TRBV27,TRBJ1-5,TGTGCCAGCAGCCTCCGTGGGGTTCATCAGCCCCAGCATTTT,CASSLRGVHQPQHF
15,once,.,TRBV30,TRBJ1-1,TGTGCCTGGAGTGTACCGGGGTGGGGAATTAGAGAAGCTTTCTTT,CAWSVPGWGIREAFF
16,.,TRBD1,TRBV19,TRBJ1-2,TGTGCCAGTAGTTCCATGGCGGACAGGCATAACTATGGCTACACCTTC,CASSSMADRHNYGYTF
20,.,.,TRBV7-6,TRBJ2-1,TGTGCCAGCAGCTTATACTCAATCCAGTTACCTCCAAGCTCCTACAATGAGCAGTTCTTC,CASSLYSIQLPPSSYNEQFF
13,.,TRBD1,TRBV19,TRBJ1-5,TGTGCCAGTAGTATTACAGGGGATCAGCCCCAGCATTTT,CASSITGDQPQHF
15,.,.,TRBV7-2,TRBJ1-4,TGTGCCAGCAGCTCCATGGGGGGGGAGAATGAAAAACTGTTTTTT,CASSSMGGENEKLFF
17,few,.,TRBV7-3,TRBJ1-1,TGTGCCAGCAGCTTAGGGCGCAGGGCGGGTCGACTCTCTGAAGCTTTCTTT,CASSLGRRAGRLSEAFF
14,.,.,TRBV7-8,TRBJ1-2,TGTGCCAGCAGCTTGGACAAATTTAACTATGGCTACACCTTC,CASSLDKFNYGYTF
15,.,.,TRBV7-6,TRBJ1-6,TGTGCCAGCAGCCTCGAGAAAGCGGGGTCTTCACCCCTCCACTTT,CASSLEKAGSSPLHF
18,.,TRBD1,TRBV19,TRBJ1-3,TGTGCCAGTAACCCCATTTGGACAGGGGGCTTCTCTGGAAACACCATATATTTT,CASNPIWTGGFSGNTIYF
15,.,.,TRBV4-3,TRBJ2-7,TGCGCCAGCAGCCAAGAGGCCTTAGGGGGTATCGAGCAGTACTTC,CASSQEALGGIEQYF
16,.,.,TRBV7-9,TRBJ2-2,TGTGCCAGCAGCCCTCCCGGGACCATCTCAACCGGGGAGCTGTTTTTT,CASSPPGTISTGELFF
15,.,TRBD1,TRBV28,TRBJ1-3,TGTGCCAGCCTTCCGGGACAGAGCTCTGGAAACACCATATATTTT,CASLPGQSSGNTIYF
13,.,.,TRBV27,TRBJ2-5,TGTGCCAGCAGTTTACAGGGTAGGGAGACCCAGTACTTC,CASSLQGRETQYF
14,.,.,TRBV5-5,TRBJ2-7,TGTGCCAGCAGCTTGGTGGGCAGTTATTACGAGCAGTACTTC,CASSLVGSYYEQYF
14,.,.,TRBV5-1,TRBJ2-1,TGCGCCAGCAGCGTTCAGGCCTCCTACAATGAGCAGTTCTTC,CASSVQASYNEQFF
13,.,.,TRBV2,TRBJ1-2,TGTGCCAGCAGTGGACAGGCGAACTATGGCTACACCTTC,CASSGQANYGYTF
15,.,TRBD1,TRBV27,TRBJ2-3,TGTGCCAGCACCCTCTTGACAGGGGGGAAAGATACGCAGTATTTT,CASTLLTGGKDTQYF
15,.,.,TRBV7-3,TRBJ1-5,TGTGCCAGCAGCTTAACGGGGGGGAGCAATCAGCCCCAGCATTTT,CASSLTGGSNQPQHF
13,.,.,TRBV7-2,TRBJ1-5,TGTCCTCAACGGCGGGCGAGTCATCAGCCCCAGCATTTT,CPQRRASHQPQHF